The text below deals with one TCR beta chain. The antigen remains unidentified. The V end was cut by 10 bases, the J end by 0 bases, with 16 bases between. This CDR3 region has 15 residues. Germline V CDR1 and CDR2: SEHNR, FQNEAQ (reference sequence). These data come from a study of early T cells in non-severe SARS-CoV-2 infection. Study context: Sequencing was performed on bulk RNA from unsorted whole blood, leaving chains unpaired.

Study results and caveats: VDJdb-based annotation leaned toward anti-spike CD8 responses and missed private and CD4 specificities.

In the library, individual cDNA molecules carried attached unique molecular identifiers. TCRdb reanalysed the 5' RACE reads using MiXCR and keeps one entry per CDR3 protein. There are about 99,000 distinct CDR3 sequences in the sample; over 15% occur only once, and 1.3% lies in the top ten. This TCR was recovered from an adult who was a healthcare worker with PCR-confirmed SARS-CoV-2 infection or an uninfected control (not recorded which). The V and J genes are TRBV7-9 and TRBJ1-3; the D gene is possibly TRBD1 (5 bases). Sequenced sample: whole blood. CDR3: CATPPSTVSGNTIYF. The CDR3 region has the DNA TGTGCCACCCCGCCCTCGACAGTCTCTGGAAACACCATATATTTT.